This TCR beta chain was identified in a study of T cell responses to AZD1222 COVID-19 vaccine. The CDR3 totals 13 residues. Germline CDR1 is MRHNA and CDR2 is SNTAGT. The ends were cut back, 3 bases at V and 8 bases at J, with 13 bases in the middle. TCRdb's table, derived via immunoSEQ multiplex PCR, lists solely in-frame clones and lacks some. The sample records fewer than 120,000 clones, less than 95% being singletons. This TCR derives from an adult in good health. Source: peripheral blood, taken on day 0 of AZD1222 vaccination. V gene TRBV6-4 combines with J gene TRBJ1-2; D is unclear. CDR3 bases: TGTGCCAGCAGTGAGACTTTCCAGCGGGGCTACACCTTC. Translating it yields CASSETFQRGYTF.